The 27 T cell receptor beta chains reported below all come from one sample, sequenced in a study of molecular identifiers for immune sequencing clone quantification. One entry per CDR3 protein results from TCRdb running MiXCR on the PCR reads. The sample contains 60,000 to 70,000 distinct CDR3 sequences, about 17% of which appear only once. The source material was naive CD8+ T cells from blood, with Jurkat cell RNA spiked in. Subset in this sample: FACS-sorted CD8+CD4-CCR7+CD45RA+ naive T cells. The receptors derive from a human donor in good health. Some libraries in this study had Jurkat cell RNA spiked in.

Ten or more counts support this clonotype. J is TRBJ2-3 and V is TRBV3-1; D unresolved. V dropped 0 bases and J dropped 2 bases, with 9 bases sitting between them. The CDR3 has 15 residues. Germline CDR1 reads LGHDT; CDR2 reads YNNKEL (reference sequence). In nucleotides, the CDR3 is TGTGCCAGCAGCCAAGATTTCACGAACACAGATACGCAGTATTTT. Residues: CASSQDFTNTDTQYF.

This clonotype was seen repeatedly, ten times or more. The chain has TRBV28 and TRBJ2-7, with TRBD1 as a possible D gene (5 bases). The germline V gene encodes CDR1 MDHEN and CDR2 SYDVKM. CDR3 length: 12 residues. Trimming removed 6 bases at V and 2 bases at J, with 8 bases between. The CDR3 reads CASRMTAYEQYF. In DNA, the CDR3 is TGTGCCAGCAGGATGACAGCCTACGAGCAGTACTTC.

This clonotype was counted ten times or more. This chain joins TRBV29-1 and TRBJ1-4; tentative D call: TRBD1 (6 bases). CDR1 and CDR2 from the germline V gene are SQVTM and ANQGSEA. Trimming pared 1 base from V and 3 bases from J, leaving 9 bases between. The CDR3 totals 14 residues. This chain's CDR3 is CSVEVSGANEKLFF. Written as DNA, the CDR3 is TGCAGCGTTGAAGTATCAGGGGCTAATGAAAAACTGTTTTTT.

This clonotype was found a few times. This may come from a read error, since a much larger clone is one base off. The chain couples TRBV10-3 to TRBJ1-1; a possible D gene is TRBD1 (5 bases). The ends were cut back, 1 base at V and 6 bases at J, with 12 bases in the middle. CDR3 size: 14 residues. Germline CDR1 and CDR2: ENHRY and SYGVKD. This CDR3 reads CAISECVRAAEAFF. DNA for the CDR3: TGTGCCATCAGTGAGTGCGTCAGGGCCGCTGAAGCTTTCTTT.

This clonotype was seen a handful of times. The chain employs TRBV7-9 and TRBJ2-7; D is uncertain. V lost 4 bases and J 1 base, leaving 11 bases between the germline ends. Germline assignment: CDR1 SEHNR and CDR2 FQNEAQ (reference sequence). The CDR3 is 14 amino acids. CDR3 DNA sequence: TGTGCCAGCAGCTCTCCGTTCCGTTCCTACGAGCAGTACTTC. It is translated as CASSSPFRSYEQYF.

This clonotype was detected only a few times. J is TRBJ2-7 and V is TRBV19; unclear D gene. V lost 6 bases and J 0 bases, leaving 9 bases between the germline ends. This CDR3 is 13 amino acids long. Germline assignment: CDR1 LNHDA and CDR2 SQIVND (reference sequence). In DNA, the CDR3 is TGTGCCAGTAGCCAATCCCCCTCCTACGAGCAGTACTTC. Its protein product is CASSQSPSYEQYF.

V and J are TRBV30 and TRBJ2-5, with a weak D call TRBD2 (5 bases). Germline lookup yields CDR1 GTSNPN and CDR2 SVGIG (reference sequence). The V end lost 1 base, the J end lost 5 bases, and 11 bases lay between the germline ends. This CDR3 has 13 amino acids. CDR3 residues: CAWSDGLRETQYF. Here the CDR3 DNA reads TGTGCCTGGAGTGATGGACTGAGGGAGACCCAGTACTTC.

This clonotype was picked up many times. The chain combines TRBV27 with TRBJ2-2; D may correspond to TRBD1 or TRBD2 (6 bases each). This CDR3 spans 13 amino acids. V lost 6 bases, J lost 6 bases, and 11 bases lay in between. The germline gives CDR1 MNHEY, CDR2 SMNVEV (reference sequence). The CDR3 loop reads CASRIGGAGELFF. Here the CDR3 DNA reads TGTGCCAGCAGGATCGGGGGCGCCGGGGAGCTGTTTTTT.

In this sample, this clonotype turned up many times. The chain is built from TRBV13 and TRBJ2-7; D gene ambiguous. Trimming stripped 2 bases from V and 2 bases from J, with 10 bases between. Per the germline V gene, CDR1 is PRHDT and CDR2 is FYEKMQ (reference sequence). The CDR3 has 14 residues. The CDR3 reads CASSLNGIPYEQYF. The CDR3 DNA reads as TGTGCCAGCAGCTTAAACGGAATTCCCTACGAGCAGTACTTC.

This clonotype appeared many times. The CDR3 coding sequence is TGTGCCAGCAGCCGGATCCCAGGGGCTACGGCTGAAGCTTTCTTT. Its protein product is CASSRIPGATAEAFF. V and J are TRBV11-2 and TRBJ1-1, with D possibly being TRBD1 (6 bases). This CDR3 is built from 15 residues. Per the germline V gene, CDR1 is SGHAT and CDR2 is FQNNGV. With 5 bases removed from V and 6 bases from J, the gap between germline ends came to 19 bases.

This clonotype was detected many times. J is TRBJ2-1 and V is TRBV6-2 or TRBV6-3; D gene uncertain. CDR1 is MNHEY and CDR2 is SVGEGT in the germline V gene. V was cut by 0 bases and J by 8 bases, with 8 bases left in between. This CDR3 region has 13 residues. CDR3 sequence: CASSYSILDEQFF. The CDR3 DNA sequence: TGTGCCAGCAGTTACTCGATCCTTGATGAGCAGTTCTTC.

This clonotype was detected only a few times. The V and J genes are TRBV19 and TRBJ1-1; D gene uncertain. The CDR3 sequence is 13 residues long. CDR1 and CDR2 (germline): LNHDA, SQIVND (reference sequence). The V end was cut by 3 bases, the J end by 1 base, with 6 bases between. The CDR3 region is CASSIGRNTEAFF. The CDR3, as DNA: TGTGCCAGTAGTATCGGGAGGAACACTGAAGCTTTCTTT.

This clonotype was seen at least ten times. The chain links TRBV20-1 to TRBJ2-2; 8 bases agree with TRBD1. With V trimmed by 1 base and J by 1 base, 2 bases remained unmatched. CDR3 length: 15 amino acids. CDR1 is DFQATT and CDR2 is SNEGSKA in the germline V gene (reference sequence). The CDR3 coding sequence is TGCAGTGCTAGAGCTGGGACAGGGAACACCGGGGAGCTGTTTTTT. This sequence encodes CSARAGTGNTGELFF.

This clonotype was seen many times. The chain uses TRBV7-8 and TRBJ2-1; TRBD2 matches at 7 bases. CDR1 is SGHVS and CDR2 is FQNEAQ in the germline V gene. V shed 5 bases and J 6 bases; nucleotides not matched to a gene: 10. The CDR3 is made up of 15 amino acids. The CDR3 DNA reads TGTGCCAGCAGCGAAATCCGGGACTACTTCAATGAGCAGTTCTTC. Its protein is CASSEIRDYFNEQFF. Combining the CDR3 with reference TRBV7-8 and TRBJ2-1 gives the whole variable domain GAGVSQSPRYKVAKRGQDVALRCDPISGHVSLFWYQQALGQGPEFLTYFQNEAQLDKSGLPSDRFFAERPEGSVSTLKIQRTQQEDSAVYLCASSEIRDYFNEQFFGPGTRLTVL.

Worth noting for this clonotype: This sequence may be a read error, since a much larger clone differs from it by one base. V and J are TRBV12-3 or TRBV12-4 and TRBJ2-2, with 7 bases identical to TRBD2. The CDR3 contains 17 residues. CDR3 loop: CASRLGPREVDTGELFF. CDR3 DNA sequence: TGTGCCAGCAGGTTAGGGCCCCGGGAGGTGGACACCGGGGAGCTGTTTTTT.

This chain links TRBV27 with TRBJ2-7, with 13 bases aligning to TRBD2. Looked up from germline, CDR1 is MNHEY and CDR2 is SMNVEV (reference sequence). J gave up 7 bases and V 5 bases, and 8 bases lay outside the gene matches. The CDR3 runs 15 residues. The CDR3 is CASSDPGLAGTEQYF. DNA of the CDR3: TGTGCCAGCAGTGACCCGGGACTAGCGGGGACGGAGCAGTACTTC.

The CDR3 DNA reads TGCGCCAGCAGCCAAGATAACTCAGAGACCCAGTACTTC. Its translation: CASSQDNSETQYF. The chain couples TRBV4-3 to TRBJ2-5; D gene unclear. Germline-derived CDR1 and CDR2 are LGHNA and YSLEER. V lost 0 bases and J lost 4, with 6 bases in between. This CDR3 is 13 amino acids long.

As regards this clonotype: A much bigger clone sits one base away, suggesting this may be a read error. This CDR3 is CASRPVGERLNYGYTF. The CDR3 region has the DNA TGTGCCAGCCGCCCCGTAGGGGAGCGACTGAACTATGGCTACACCTTC. The chain employs TRBV28 and TRBJ1-2; tentatively, D is TRBD1 (5 bases). Trimming stripped 8 bases from V and 2 bases from J, with 21 bases between. The CDR3 sequence is 16 residues long. Germline loops: CDR1 MDHEN, CDR2 SYDVKM.

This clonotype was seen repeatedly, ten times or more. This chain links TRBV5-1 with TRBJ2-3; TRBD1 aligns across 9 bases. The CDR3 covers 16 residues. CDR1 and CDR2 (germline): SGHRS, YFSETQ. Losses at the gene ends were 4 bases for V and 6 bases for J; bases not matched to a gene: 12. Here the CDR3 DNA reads TGCGCCAGCAGCCAACAGGGGGCTGGAGTGAGGGATACGCAGTATTTT. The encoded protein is CASSQQGAGVRDTQYF.

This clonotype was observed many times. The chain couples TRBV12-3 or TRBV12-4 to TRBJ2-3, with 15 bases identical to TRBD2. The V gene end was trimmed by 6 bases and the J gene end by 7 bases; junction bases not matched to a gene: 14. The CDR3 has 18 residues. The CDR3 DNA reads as TGTGCCAGCAGCGGACTAGCGGGAGGGCCCTCTCGGTCGAATACGCAGTATTTT. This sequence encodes CASSGLAGGPSRSNTQYF.

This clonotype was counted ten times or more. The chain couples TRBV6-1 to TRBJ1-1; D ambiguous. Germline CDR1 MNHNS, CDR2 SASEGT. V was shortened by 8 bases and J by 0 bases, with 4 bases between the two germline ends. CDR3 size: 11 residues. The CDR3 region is CASGLNTEAFF. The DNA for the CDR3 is TGTGCCAGCGGCCTGAACACTGAAGCTTTCTTT.

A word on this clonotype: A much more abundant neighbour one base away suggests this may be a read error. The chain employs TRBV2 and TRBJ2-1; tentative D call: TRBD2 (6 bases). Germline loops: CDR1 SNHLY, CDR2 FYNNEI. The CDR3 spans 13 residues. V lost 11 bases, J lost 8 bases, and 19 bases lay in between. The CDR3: CARGYGSFDEQFF. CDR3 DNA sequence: TGTGCCCGCGGTTACGGGAGCTTCGATGAGCAGTTCTTC.

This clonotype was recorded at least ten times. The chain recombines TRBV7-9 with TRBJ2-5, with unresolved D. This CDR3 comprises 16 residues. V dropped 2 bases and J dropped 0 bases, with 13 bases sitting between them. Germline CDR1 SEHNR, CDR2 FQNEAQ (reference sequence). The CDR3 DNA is TGTGCCAGCAGCTTATCTTTACGAAGCCACCAAGAGACCCAGTACTTC. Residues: CASSLSLRSHQETQYF.

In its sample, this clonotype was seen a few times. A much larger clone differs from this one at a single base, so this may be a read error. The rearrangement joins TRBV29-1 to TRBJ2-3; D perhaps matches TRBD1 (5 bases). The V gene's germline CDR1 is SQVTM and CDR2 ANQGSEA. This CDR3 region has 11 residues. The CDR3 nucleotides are TGCAGCGTTGGGTACACAGGTACGCAGTATTTT. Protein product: CSVGYTGTQYF.

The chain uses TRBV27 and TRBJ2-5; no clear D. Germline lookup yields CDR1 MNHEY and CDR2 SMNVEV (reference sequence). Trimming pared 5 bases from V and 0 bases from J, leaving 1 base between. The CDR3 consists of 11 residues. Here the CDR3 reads CASSDQETQYF. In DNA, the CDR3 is TGTGCCAGCAGTGACCAAGAGACCCAGTACTTC.

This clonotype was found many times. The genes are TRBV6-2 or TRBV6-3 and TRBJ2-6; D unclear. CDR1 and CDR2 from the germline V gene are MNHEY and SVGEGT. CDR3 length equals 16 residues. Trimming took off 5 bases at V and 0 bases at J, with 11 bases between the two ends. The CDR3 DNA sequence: TGTGCCAGCAGTCAAACAGAATTCTCTGGGGCCAACGTCCTGACTTTC. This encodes CASSQTEFSGANVLTF.

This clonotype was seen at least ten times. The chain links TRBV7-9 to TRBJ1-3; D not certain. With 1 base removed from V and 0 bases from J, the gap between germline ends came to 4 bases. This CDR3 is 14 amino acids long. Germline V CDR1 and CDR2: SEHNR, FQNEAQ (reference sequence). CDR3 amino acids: CASSLVYSGNTIYF. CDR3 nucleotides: TGTGCCAGCAGCTTAGTCTACTCTGGAAACACCATATATTTT.